These 7 T cell receptor beta chains share one sample of origin, sequenced in a study of beta chain features in type 1 diabetes. The whole isolated RNA underwent reverse transcription, so sequencing captured expressed TCRB transcripts. Clones were sequenced by immunoSEQ multiplex PCR, and TCRdb holds only the in-frame ones, with some missing. The table includes a few hundred thousand clones, around 15% detected once. The sample comprised central memory CD4+ T cells from blood. The receptors stem from a man younger than 40 in good health.

The chain employs TRBV5-6 and TRBJ1-2, with 9 bases identical to TRBD1. The CDR3 sequence is 16 residues long. Germline lookup yields CDR1 SGHDT and CDR2 YYEEEE. After removal of 0 bases from V and 5 bases from J, the junction contained 8 bases not matched to a gene. The DNA for the CDR3 is TGTGCCAGCAGCTTGGTCTCGACAGGGGGTATTTATGGCTACACCTTC. Amino acid sequence: CASSLVSTGGIYGYTF.

The V and J genes are TRBV5-6 and TRBJ2-3; 7 bases match TRBD2. The J segment lost 4 bases and the V segment lost 4 bases, leaving 3 bases of the junction unmatched. CDR3 size: 13 residues. Germline-derived CDR1 and CDR2 are SGHDT and YYEEEE. This chain's CDR3 is CASSRGDSDTQYF. In DNA form, the CDR3 reads TGTGCCAGCAGCCGGGGGGACTCAGATACGCAGTATTTT.

This chain connects TRBV6-7 to TRBJ2-3; TRBD2 matches 13 bases. TRBV6-7 belongs to the ORF category, with a function that is uncertain. With V trimmed by 6 bases and J by 4 bases, 13 bases remained unmatched. CDR3 length: 18 residues. CDR3 loop: CASRKTSGRAGRADTQYF. DNA for the CDR3: TGTGCCAGCAGGAAAACTAGCGGGAGGGCCGGGAGGGCAGATACGCAGTATTTT.

The chain employs TRBV20-1 and TRBJ2-1, with D uncertain. V was trimmed by 1 base and J by 11 bases, leaving 9 bases between them. CDR3 length: 11 amino acids. The germline V gene encodes CDR1 DFQATT and CDR2 SNEGSKA (reference sequence). The CDR3 sequence: CSARVPPQQFF. CDR3 DNA: TGCAGTGCTAGAGTTCCCCCGCAGCAGTTCTTC.

This clone appeared a few times. The chain carries TRBV15 and TRBJ1-6, with 7 bases matching TRBD1. The V and J ends lost 1 base and 9 bases, in that order; junction bases with no gene match: 0. The V gene's germline CDR1 is LNHNV and CDR2 YYDKDF (reference sequence). The CDR3 covers 13 residues. This chain's CDR3 is CATSRGQGSPLHF. DNA of the CDR3: TGTGCCACCAGCAGAGGACAGGGTTCACCCCTCCACTTT.

In this sample, this clone turned up a few times. The chain is built from TRBV30 and TRBJ2-1; TRBD2 might be the D (6 bases). Germline values: CDR1 GTSNPN, CDR2 SVGIG (reference sequence). V lost 2 bases, J lost 1 base, and 15 bases lay in between. The CDR3 spans 16 residues. The CDR3 is CAWSRSSGRSYNEQFF. Here the CDR3 DNA reads TGTGCCTGGAGTCGGAGTAGCGGACGTTCCTACAATGAGCAGTTCTTC.

The chain employs TRBV4-3 and TRBJ2-3; the match to TRBD1 covers 9 bases. Germline V CDR1 and CDR2: LGHNA, YSLEER. This CDR3 spans 15 amino acids. Trimming at V came to 3 bases and at J to 6 bases, leaving 7 bases not matched to a gene. This chain's CDR3 is CASSHGQGREDTQYF. The CDR3 nucleotides read TGCGCCAGCAGCCATGGACAGGGGAGAGAGGATACGCAGTATTTT.